Presented here are 4 T cell receptor beta chains from one specimen sequenced in a study of T cells after yellow fever vaccination. TCRdb re-analysed the 5' RACE reads in MiXCR, keeping a single row per CDR3 protein. The table records 300,000 to 400,000 distinct CDR3 sequences, 8.7% of them present only once. The sequencing here drew on PBMCs, taken on the day of the first yellow fever vaccination. The source is a man younger than 30 who received the YFV17D yellow fever vaccine.

This clonotype was recorded at least ten times. The J gene is TRBJ2-7, the V gene TRBV5-6; 7 nucleotides line up with TRBD1. CDR3 length: 15 amino acids. CDR1 SGHDT and CDR2 YYEEEE come from the germline V gene. V shed 2 bases, J shed 0 bases, and the junction held 5 bases outside the gene matches. The CDR3 here is CASSFGTASSYEQYV. Here the CDR3 DNA reads TGTGCCAGCAGCTTCGGGACAGCCAGCTCCTACGAGCAGTACGTC.

J is TRBJ2-5 and V is TRBV20-1; no definite D call. Per the germline V gene, CDR1 is DFQATT and CDR2 is SNEGSKA (reference sequence). The CDR3 is 13 amino acids. V shed 5 bases and J shed 5 bases, with 15 bases lying between them. In DNA form, the CDR3 reads TGCAGTGCTCAGGTGCCCCCGCTGGAGACCCAGTACTTC. It translates to CSAQVPPLETQYF.

This clonotype was found a few times. This rearrangement joins TRBV29-1 to TRBJ2-2; 8 bases line up with TRBD1. CDR1 and CDR2 from the germline V gene are SQVTM and ANQGSEA. This CDR3 has 16 amino acids. J gave up 0 bases and V 3 bases, and 6 bases lay outside the gene matches. The CDR3 is CSVEDPTGANTGELFF. The CDR3 bases are TGCAGCGTTGAGGATCCGACAGGGGCGAACACCGGGGAGCTGTTTTTT.

In its sample, this clonotype was seen a few times. The chain joins TRBV27 to TRBJ2-1; D perhaps matches TRBD2 (5 bases). Trimming took 5 bases from V and 7 from J, leaving 15 bases between them. The CDR3 is 14 residues long. The V gene's germline CDR1 is MNHEY and CDR2 SMNVEV (reference sequence). CDR3 protein: CASSPIEGGNEQFF. The CDR3 region has the DNA TGTGCCAGCAGTCCCATAGAGGGCGGGAATGAGCAGTTCTTC.